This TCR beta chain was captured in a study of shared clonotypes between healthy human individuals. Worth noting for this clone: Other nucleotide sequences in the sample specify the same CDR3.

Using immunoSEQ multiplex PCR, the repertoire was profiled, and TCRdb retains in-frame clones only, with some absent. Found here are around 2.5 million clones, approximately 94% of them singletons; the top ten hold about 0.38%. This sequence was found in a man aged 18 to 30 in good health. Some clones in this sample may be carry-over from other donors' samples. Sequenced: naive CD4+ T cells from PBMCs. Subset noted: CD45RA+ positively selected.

In nucleotides, the CDR3 is TGTGCCAGCAGTTGGAGCTATGGCTACACCTTC. Encoded protein: CASSWSYGYTF. V is TRBV28 and J is TRBJ1-2; no firm D call. The CDR3 totals 11 residues. CDR1 and CDR2 from the germline V gene are MDHEN and SYDVKM. Trimming left V 4 bases short and J 4 bases short, with 4 bases between.